The source of this T cell receptor (beta chain) is a study of blood T cell repertoires in COVID-19. Study context: T cells, B-cell-depleted T cells, or PBMCs supplied cDNA or gDNA.

Original processing notes: Amplification with reference gene primers provided the estimates of nucleated cell counts. The repertoire was sequenced with immunoSEQ multiplex PCR; TCRdb's copy has only in-frame clones and lacks some. For V, J and clone size, that table is used; D and trimming come from the DNA. This repertoire shows fewer than 200,000 clones, less than 90% found once; its top ten account for about 3.3%. Adults between roughly 18 and 95 years of age took part from 24 US areas. Sequences were obtained from PBMCs or T cells enriched from blood (not recorded which). This clonotype was obtained from a woman aged 25 to 39 who had been exposed to COVID-19.

The CDR3 reads CASSVGSDEQFF. CDR3 bases: TGTGCCAGCAGCGTAGGCAGCGATGAGCAGTTCTTC. This chain uses TRBV9 with TRBJ2-1; unclear D gene. Looked up from germline, CDR1 is SGDLS and CDR2 is YYNGEE. CDR3 length: 12 amino acids. V lost 0 bases and J lost 8, with 6 bases in between.